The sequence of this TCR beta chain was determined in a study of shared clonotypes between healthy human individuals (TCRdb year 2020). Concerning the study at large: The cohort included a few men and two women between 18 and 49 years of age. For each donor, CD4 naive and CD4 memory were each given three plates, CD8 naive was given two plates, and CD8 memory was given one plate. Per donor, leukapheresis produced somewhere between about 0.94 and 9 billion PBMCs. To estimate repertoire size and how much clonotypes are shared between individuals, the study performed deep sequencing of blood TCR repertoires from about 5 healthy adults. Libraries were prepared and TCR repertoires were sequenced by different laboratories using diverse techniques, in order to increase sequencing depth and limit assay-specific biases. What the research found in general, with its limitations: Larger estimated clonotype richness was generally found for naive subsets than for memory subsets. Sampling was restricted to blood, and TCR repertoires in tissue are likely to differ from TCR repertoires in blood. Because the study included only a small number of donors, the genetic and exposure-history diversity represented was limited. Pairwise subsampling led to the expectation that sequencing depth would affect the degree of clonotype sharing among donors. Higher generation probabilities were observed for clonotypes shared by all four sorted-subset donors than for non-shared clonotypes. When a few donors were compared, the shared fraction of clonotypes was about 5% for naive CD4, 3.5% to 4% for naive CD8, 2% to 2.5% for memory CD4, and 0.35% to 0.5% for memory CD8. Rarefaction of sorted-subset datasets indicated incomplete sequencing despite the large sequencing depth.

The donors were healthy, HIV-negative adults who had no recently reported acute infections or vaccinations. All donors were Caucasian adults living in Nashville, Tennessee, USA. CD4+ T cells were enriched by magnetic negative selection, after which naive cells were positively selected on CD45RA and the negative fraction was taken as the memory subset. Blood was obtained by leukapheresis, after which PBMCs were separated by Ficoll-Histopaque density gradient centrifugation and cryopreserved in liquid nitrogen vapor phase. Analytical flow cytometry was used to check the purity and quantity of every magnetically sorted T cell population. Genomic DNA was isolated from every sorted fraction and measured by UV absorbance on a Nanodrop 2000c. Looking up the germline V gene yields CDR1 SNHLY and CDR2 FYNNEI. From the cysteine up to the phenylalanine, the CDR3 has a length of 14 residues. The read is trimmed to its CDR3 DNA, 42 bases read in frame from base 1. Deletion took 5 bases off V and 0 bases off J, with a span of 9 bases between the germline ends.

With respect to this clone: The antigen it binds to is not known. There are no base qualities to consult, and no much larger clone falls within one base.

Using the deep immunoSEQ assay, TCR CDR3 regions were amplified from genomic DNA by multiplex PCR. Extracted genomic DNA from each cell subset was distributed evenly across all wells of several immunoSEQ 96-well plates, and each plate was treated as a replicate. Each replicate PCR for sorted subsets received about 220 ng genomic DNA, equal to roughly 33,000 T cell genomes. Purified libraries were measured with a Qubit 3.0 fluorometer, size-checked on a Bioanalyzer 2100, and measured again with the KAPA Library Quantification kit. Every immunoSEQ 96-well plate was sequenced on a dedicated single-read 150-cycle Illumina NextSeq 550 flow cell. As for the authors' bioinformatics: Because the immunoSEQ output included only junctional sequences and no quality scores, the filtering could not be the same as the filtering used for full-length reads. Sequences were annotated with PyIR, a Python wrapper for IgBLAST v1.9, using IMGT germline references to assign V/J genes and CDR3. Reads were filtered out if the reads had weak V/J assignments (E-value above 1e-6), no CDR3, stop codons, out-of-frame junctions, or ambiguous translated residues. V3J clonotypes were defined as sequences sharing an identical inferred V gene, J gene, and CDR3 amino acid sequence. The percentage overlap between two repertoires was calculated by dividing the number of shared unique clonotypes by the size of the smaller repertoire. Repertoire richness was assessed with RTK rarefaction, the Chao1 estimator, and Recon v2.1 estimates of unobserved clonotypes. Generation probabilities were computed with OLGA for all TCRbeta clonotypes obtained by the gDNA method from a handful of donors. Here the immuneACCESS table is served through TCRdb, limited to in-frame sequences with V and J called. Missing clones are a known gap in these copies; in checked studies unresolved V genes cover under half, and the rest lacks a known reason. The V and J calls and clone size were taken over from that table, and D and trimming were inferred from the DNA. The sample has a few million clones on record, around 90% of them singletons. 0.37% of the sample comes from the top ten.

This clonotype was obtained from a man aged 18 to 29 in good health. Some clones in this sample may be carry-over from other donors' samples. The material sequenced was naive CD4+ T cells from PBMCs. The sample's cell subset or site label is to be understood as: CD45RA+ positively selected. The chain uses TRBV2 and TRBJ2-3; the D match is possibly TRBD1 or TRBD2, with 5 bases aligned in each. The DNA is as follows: TGTGCCAGCAGTTCTCGGGACAGCACAGATACGCAGTATTTT. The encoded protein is CASSSRDSTDTQYF. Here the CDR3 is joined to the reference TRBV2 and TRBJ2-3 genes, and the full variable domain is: EPEVTQTPSHQVTQMGQEVILRCVPISNHLYFYWYRQILGQKVEFLVSFYNNEISEKSEIFDDQFSVERPDGSNFTLKIRSTKLEDSAMYFCASSSRDSTDTQYFGPGTRLTVL.